A selection of T cell receptor beta chains follows, all from one sample in a study of blood T cell repertoires in COVID-19. Here immunoSEQ multiplex PCR was the method, and the copy in TCRdb shows in-frame clones only, minus some. The sample shows approximately 200,000 clones, roughly 94% of them seen only once. Sample: peripheral blood. Receptors originate from a man aged 25 to 40 with COVID-19, enrolled during active disease. Both conserved end residues are part of each CDR3. A D gene is named only where the DNA matches it firmly. Size tells how often a clone was seen (once, few, many) or the class of an expanded clone, and some rows leave it out.

clone size	D gene	V gene	J gene	CDR3 DNA	CDR3 protein
NA	TRBD1	TRBV7-9	TRBJ1-6	TGTGCCAGCAGCTCCCCCACGACAGGGGAAAATTCACCCCTCCACTTT	CASSSPTTGENSPLHF
once	NA	TRBV18	TRBJ1-6	TGTGCCAGCTCACCGCGGACAGCCAACGATTCACCCCTCCACTTT	CASSPRTANDSPLHF
NA	NA	TRBV19	TRBJ1-5	TGTGCCAGTAGTCTCCGGGGGGCGCCGGATCAGCCCCAGCATTTT	CASSLRGAPDQPQHF
NA	TRBD1	TRBV6-5	TRBJ1-2	TGTGCCAGCAGCCAGGGACAGGGATGGGGCCGAGCCTACACCTTC	CASSQGQGWGRAYTF
NA	NA	TRBV5-1	TRBJ2-3	TGCGCCAGCAGCTTGGATCAGGGGTCAGATACGCAGTATTTT	CASSLDQGSDTQYF
NA	NA	TRBV7-3	TRBJ1-1	TGTGCCAGCAGCTTAACCGGGGGTCCGAACACTGAAGCTTTCTTT	CASSLTGGPNTEAFF
NA	TRBD1	TRBV12-5	TRBJ2-1	TGTGCTAGTGGTTCCCGGGACAGGGATAACAATGAGCAGTTCTTC	CASGSRDRDNNEQFF
NA	TRBD1	TRBV4-2	TRBJ1-1	TGTGCCAGCAGCCAAGGGGGACAGGGCATCCCTGAAGCTTTCTTT	CASSQGGQGIPEAFF
NA	NA	TRBV9	TRBJ2-2	TGTGCCAGCAGCGGATTTGGAGGCAACACCGGGGAGCTGTTTTTT	CASSGFGGNTGELFF
NA	NA	TRBV29-1	TRBJ1-2	TGCAGCGTTGATGTCTGGACTGACTATGGCTACACCTTC	CSVDVWTDYGYTF
NA	TRBD1	TRBV12-3/TRBV12-4	TRBJ1-2	TGTGCCAGCAGTTTGACAGGGAACTATGGCTACACCTTC	CASSLTGNYGYTF
NA	TRBD1	TRBV19	TRBJ2-1	TGTGCCAGTAGTATACCCGGGACAGGGAGGTTCAATGAGCAGTTCTTC	CASSIPGTGRFNEQFF
NA	NA	TRBV11-2	TRBJ2-7	TGTGCCAGCAGGAAGGTAAGAGGAAAAGACTACGAGCAGTACTTC	CASRKVRGKDYEQYF
NA	TRBD2	TRBV5-4	TRBJ2-3	TGTGCCAGCAGCCCCAGCGGGGGGGCGGTAGATACGCAGTATTTT	CASSPSGGAVDTQYF
NA	TRBD2	TRBV4-2	TRBJ2-1	TGTGCCAGCAGCCCGAGCGGGGGGGCCAGGAATGAGCAGTTCTTC	CASSPSGGARNEQFF
NA	TRBD1	TRBV7-9	TRBJ1-1	TGTGCCAGCAGCTTACGGGGACAGGCGGGTGAAGCTTTCTTT	CASSLRGQAGEAFF
NA	TRBD1	TRBV18	TRBJ1-4	TGTGCCAGCTCATCCCAGACAGGGAAGGGTGAAAAACTGTTTTTT	CASSSQTGKGEKLFF
NA	NA	TRBV9	TRBJ2-5	TGTGCCAGCAGCGGTAGAGGGACAAACCAAGAGACCCAGTACTTC	CASSGRGTNQETQYF
NA	NA	TRBV10-2	TRBJ2-7	TGCGCCAGCAGTGAGCAGGCTCACGAGCAGTACTTC	CASSEQAHEQYF
once	NA	TRBV6-5	TRBJ2-2	TGTGCCAGCAGTTTGCCTAGCGACACCGGGGAGCTGTTTTTT	CASSLPSDTGELFF
NA	NA	TRBV5-5	TRBJ1-1	TGTGCCAGCAGCCCGTTTGACAGAAACACTGAAGCTTTCTTT	CASSPFDRNTEAFF
NA	NA	TRBV12-3/TRBV12-4	TRBJ1-2	TGTGCCAGCAGTCCAGGACAGCGTGGCTACACCTTC	CASSPGQRGYTF
NA	NA	TRBV3-1/TRBV3-2	TRBJ1-2	TGTGCCAGCAGCCAAGAGGAGGGTGGGGGTGACTATGGCTACACCTTC	CASSQEEGGGDYGYTF
few	TRBD1	TRBV6-1	TRBJ1-2	TGTGCCAGCAGTGAATCGGGCAGGGGGAACGGCTACACCTTC	CASSESGRGNGYTF
NA	NA	TRBV10-3	TRBJ1-4	TGTGCCATCAGTGTCACGGGGGCAACTAATGAAAAACTGTTTTTT	CAISVTGATNEKLFF
NA	TRBD1	TRBV10-3	TRBJ1-2	TGTGCCATCAGTGAGTCGCGGCAGGGGGCGAATGGCTACACCTTC	CAISESRQGANGYTF
NA	TRBD2	TRBV19	TRBJ2-7	TGTGCCAGTAGTATGAGCGGGGGGGACTACGAGCAGTACTTC	CASSMSGGDYEQYF
NA	NA	TRBV4-2	TRBJ1-1	TGTGCCAGCAGCCAAGATCTGACGCCAGATGAAAGGGGAGCTTTCTTT	CASSQDLTPDERGAFF
NA	TRBD1	TRBV19	TRBJ2-3	TGTGCCAGTAGTATAGGGTTTGGACAGGGGCCCACAGATACGCAGTATTTT	CASSIGFGQGPTDTQYF
few	NA	TRBV14	TRBJ1-5	TGTGCCAGCAGCCAAGATTTTACGATTCAGGAGGGCGACCAGCCCCAGCATTTT	CASSQDFTIQEGDQPQHF
NA	TRBD1	TRBV19	TRBJ1-5	TGTGCCAGTAGTATGGGGACAGGGGGCGCACAGCCCCAGCATTTT	CASSMGTGGAQPQHF
NA	NA	TRBV7-9	TRBJ1-2	TGTGCCAGCAGCTTAGTTGCGTATGGCTACACCTTC	CASSLVAYGYTF
few	NA	TRBV4-1	TRBJ1-2	TGCGCCAGCAGCCGCCGATGGCGGGGGCAGCTCACCCCGGAGAATGGCTACACCTTC	CASSRRWRGQLTPENGYTF
NA	NA	TRBV7-2	TRBJ1-2	TGTGCCAGCAGCCCTGGAGGGTCCGGCTATGGCTACACCTTC	CASSPGGSGYGYTF
NA	NA	TRBV3-1/TRBV3-2	TRBJ1-2	TGTGCCAGCAGCCAAGATAGGAGAGAAGATGGCTACACCTTC	CASSQDRREDGYTF
NA	TRBD1	TRBV12-3/TRBV12-4	TRBJ2-7	TGTGCCAGCAGTCCTGGGACAGGCATCGAGCAGTACTTC	CASSPGTGIEQYF
NA	TRBD2	TRBV2	TRBJ2-5	TGTGCCAGCAGAGCTAGCGGGGGGGCTGAGACCCAGTACTTC	CASRASGGAETQYF